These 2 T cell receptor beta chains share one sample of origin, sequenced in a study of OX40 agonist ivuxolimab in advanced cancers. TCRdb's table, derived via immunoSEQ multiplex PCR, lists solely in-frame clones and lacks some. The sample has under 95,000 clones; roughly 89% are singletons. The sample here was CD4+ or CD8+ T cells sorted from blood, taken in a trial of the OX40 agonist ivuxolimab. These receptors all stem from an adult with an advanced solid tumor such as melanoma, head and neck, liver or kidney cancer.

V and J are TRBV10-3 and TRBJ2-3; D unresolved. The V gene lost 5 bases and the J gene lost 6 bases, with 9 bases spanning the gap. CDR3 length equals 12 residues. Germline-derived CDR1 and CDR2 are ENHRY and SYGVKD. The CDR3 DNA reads TGTGCCATCAGTCTCACCGCGGATACGCAGTATTTT. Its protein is CAISLTADTQYF.

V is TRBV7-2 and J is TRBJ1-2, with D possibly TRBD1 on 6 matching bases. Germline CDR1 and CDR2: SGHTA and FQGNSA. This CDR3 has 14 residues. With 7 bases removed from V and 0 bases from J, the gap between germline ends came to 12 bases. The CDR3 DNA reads TGTGCCAGCAACACAGGGCTAGCTAACTATGGCTACACCTTC. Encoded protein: CASNTGLANYGYTF.